The clone carrying this TCR beta chain came up many times. Its specificity is not known. Germline V gives CDR1 DFQATT, CDR2 SNEGSKA (reference sequence). Trimming cost V 5 bases and J 8 bases; bases outside gene matches: 11. The CDR3 is made up of 13 amino acids. The data were obtained in a study of T cells in Graves' hyperthyroidism and ophthalmopathy. Whole-study results and caveats: Using 13 V-J features, a model discriminated ophthalmopathy from stable hyperthyroidism.

RNA transcripts were the template for amplifying TCR beta CDR3 regions. The HTBI set primed first-round TCR CDR3 RT-PCR. Using its own MiXCR run on the multiplex PCR reads, TCRdb lists one record per CDR3 protein. The table has some 500,000 distinct CDR3 sequences, 13% to 15% seen once; the top ten hold under 20%. The sequenced material came from blood. The chain couples TRBV20-1 to TRBJ1-1; 7 bases align to TRBD1. The origin of this receptor is a woman in her late teens or twenties with Graves' hyperthyroidism. In DNA, the CDR3 is TGCAGTGCTGGTGGAGGGGGCGGGAGAGAAGCTTTCTTT. It is translated as CSAGGGGGREAFF.